This T cell receptor (beta chain) was found in a study of a mutant IDH1 vaccine in newly diagnosed glioma. Overall study results and limits: Less than 95% of patients showed vaccine-induced immune responses across multiple MHC alleles. Any relationship between pseudoprogression and changes in top peripheral T cell clonotypes seemed absent.

Profiling relied on immunoSEQ multiplex PCR, and the TCRdb table lists in-frame clones only, not all of them. The profile covers approximately 19,000 clones, with around 82% appearing a single time and 5.4% taken by the ten largest. The germline V gene has CDR1 MDHEN and CDR2 SYDVKM. The CDR3 has 17 residues. Deletions cut 2 bases from V and 2 bases from J, with 19 bases between. A note on this clone: Its antigen is still unknown.

Time point here: baseline, week 1 (first vaccination visit). Documented treatment: pre-vaccination baseline after standard-of-care therapy. The study enrolled donors with new WHO grade 3 or 4 IDH1-mutant, ATRX-lost astrocytomas. Sequencing was performed on PBMCs, taken from a glioma patient treated with radiotherapy, temozolomide or both. The receptor was derived from a middle-aged man with glioma. This chain uses TRBV28 with TRBJ2-7, with D unclear. The CDR3 loop is CASSLPPRAFMTYEQYF. DNA of the CDR3: TGTGCCAGCAGTTTACCCCCCCGGGCGTTCATGACCTACGAGCAGTACTTC.